The 30 T cell receptor beta chains presented below share a single source sample, sequenced in a study of spatial heterogeneity in lung cancer. TCRdb processed the 5' RACE reads anew with MiXCR; each CDR3 protein has one entry. The sample has around 87,000 distinct CDR3 sequences; 10% to 15% are singletons. The time point: sample taken at primary tumor resection. Tumor, nontumor lung or frozen PBMC supplied whole RNA that was sequenced unsorted. Sequenced here: PBMCs, sampled at surgery. These TCRs come from a male donor with early-stage non-small cell lung cancer.

This clonotype occurred a few times. The V gene is TRBV20-1, the J gene TRBJ2-2, with 7 positions matching TRBD2. The CDR3 is made up of 13 amino acids. The V gene's germline CDR1 is DFQATT and CDR2 SNEGSKA (reference sequence). The V gene end was trimmed by 3 bases and the J gene end by 5 bases; junction bases not matched to a gene: 3. The CDR3 bases are TGCAGTGCTAGGCAACTAGCGACCGGGGAGCTGTTTTTT. It is translated as CSARQLATGELFF.

J is TRBJ2-7 and V is TRBV7-3; D is unclear. Trimming pared 1 base from V and 2 bases from J, leaving 6 bases between. The CDR3 runs to 13 residues. Germline CDR1 SGHTA, CDR2 FQGTGA. CDR3 in amino acids: CASSLSNTYEQYF. In DNA, the CDR3 is TGTGCCAGCAGCTTAAGCAACACCTACGAGCAGTACTTC.

The table lists this clonotype with a few counts. The chain combines TRBV18 with TRBJ2-7, with unresolved D. V lost 2 bases and J lost 3, with 8 bases in between. CDR3 length equals 13 residues. Germline CDR1 is KGHSH and CDR2 is LQKENI. CDR3 in amino acids: CASSPAVLYEQYF. DNA of the CDR3: TGTGCCAGCTCACCAGCGGTCCTCTACGAGCAGTACTTC.

This clonotype was counted between two and nine times. This rearrangement joins TRBV25-1 to TRBJ1-2; D remains unclear. The CDR3 spans 13 residues. CDR1 MGHDK and CDR2 SYGVNS come from the germline V gene. V dropped 1 base and J dropped 3 bases, with 6 bases sitting between them. The CDR3 loop is CASSEFGDYGYTF. As DNA, the CDR3 is TGTGCCAGCAGTGAATTTGGGGACTATGGCTACACCTTC.

The chain recombines TRBV6-2 or TRBV6-3 with TRBJ2-7, with no clear D. The CDR3 sequence is 12 residues long. Trimming pared 7 bases from V and 3 bases from J, leaving 10 bases between. Per the germline V gene, CDR1 is MNHEY and CDR2 is SVGEGT. The CDR3 nucleotides are TGTGCCAGCATGGGCAGGTACTACGAGCAGTACTTC. Its translation is CASMGRYYEQYF.

J is TRBJ2-5 and V is TRBV12-5; weak D call: TRBD1 (6 bases). Trimming took 5 bases from V and 0 from J, leaving 13 bases between them. This CDR3 comprises 15 residues. Germline V lookup: CDR1 LGHNT, CDR2 FRNRAP. Here the CDR3 reads CASGQDSWYQETQYF. The CDR3 DNA follows: TGTGCTAGTGGTCAGGACAGTTGGTACCAAGAGACCCAGTACTTC.

The rearrangement links TRBV5-1 to TRBJ2-4; 10 nucleotides align to TRBD1. CDR1 and CDR2 from the germline V gene are SGHRS and YFSETQ. The CDR3 extends over 16 amino acids. V was pared by 4 bases and J by 9 bases, with 13 bases of the junction left unmatched. CDR3 sequence: CASSVGAGTGVSIQYF. DNA of the CDR3: TGCGCCAGCAGCGTTGGAGCCGGGACAGGGGTGTCCATTCAGTACTTC.

V is TRBV12-3 or TRBV12-4 and J is TRBJ2-3; 10 bases match TRBD2. The CDR3 spans 15 residues. J was trimmed by 3 bases and V by 6 bases; bases with no gene match: 6. The CDR3 sequence is CASRVAGGGTDTQYF. CDR3 bases: TGTGCCAGCAGGGTAGCGGGGGGAGGTACAGATACGCAGTATTTT.

To note about this clonotype: It may be a read error: a sequence one base away is much more abundant. V is TRBV7-2 and J is TRBJ2-5; TRBD2 agrees at 10 bases. Looked up from germline, CDR1 is SGHTA and CDR2 is FQGNSA. The CDR3 loop spans 14 amino acids. J was trimmed by 4 bases and V by 5 bases; bases with no gene match: 4. The CDR3 DNA reads as TGTGCCAGCAGCATACGACTAGCGGGAGAGACCCAGTACTTC. Its protein is CASSIRLAGETQYF.

The rearrangement links TRBV10-2 to TRBJ2-3, with 8 bases matching TRBD2. Germline CDR1 reads WSHSY; CDR2 reads SAAADI. Trimming removed 9 bases from V and 1 base from J; junction bases left unmatched: 6. This CDR3 has 14 residues. The CDR3 protein is CASGSGDGTDTQYF. The CDR3 DNA reads as TGCGCCAGTGGTAGCGGGGATGGCACAGATACGCAGTATTTT.

This clonotype was counted at least ten times. CDR3 region: CATSDFPGQGDYQETQYF. The CDR3 DNA follows: TGTGCCACCAGTGATTTCCCCGGACAGGGGGACTATCAAGAGACCCAGTACTTC. The chain has TRBV24-1 and TRBJ2-5, with TRBD1 identical over 10 bases. The V gene's germline CDR1 is KGHDR and CDR2 SFDVKD. V gave up 1 base and J gave up 2 bases; unmatched junction bases: 9. The CDR3 is made up of 18 amino acids.

The chain combines TRBV6-5 with TRBJ1-6; TRBD1 matches at 7 bases. Trimming cost V 4 bases and J 9 bases; bases outside gene matches: 6. Germline V gives CDR1 MNHEY, CDR2 SVGAGI. The CDR3 has 14 amino acids. CDR3: CASSSDRSRSPLHF. The CDR3 DNA reads TGTGCCAGCAGTTCGGACAGGTCACGTTCACCCCTCCACTTT.

This clonotype has more than one count but fewer than ten. The genes are TRBV14 and TRBJ1-1, with a tentative D call TRBD1 (5 bases). Per germline, CDR1 SGHDN and CDR2 FVKESK. Between the trimmed V and J ends, which lost 5 bases and 0 bases, there was a span of 7 bases. The CDR3 has 13 amino acids. The chain's CDR3 is CASSDRMNTEAFF. The CDR3 DNA is TGTGCCAGCAGCGACAGAATGAACACTGAAGCTTTCTTT.

This chain links TRBV25-1 with TRBJ2-5; 9 positions agree with TRBD2. Germline V gene data show CDR1 as MGHDK and CDR2 as SYGVNS. This CDR3 is built from 15 residues. The junction had 6 bases not matched to a gene; V was cut back by 2 bases and J by 5 bases. As DNA, the CDR3 is TGTGCCAGCAGTGAACCCTTAGCGGGAGCCGAGACCCAGTACTTC. Its translation is CASSEPLAGAETQYF.

As for this clonotype: A single base separates this from a much larger clone, so it may be a read error. This chain links TRBV5-1 with TRBJ2-7; weak D call: TRBD1 (5 bases). The CDR3 loop spans 15 amino acids. CDR1 SGHRS and CDR2 YFSETQ come from the germline V gene. The CDR3, as DNA: TGCACCAGCAGCTTAAACGGACACCGGATGTACGAGCAGTACTTC. Its protein is CTSSLNGHRMYEQYF.

The chain combines TRBV30 with TRBJ2-1, with TRBD1 identical over 8 bases. Looked up from germline, CDR1 is GTSNPN and CDR2 is SVGIG (reference sequence). This CDR3 comprises 12 residues. The ends lost 3 bases at V and 14 bases at J; junction bases unmatched: 9. The CDR3 region has the DNA TGTGCCTGGAGCCCAGGGGGCCTCTTGGAGTTCTTC. It translates to CAWSPGGLLEFF.

This clonotype was seen only a few times. The chain recombines TRBV10-2 with TRBJ2-1; possibly TRBD1 or TRBD2 for D (5 bases each). Looked up from germline, CDR1 is WSHSY and CDR2 is SAAADI. V lost 10 bases and J 0 bases, leaving 13 bases between the germline ends. The CDR3 spans 14 residues. The CDR3 bases are TGCGCCACCTACGGGGCGGGCTCCTACAATGAGCAGTTCTTC. It yields the protein CATYGAGSYNEQFF.

In this sample, this clonotype turned up many times. CDR3 amino acids: CASSPMTSAYNEQFF. CDR3 in DNA: TGTGCCAGCAGTCCGATGACTAGCGCCTACAATGAGCAGTTCTTC. The chain is built from TRBV27 and TRBJ2-1; 8 nucleotides line up with TRBD2. CDR3 size: 15 residues. With V trimmed by 5 bases and J by 2 bases, 5 bases remained unmatched. Germline loops: CDR1 MNHEY, CDR2 SMNVEV (reference sequence).

V is TRBV24-1 and J is TRBJ2-1; 8 nucleotides line up with TRBD2. CDR1 and CDR2 (germline): KGHDR, SFDVKD. Trimming took 12 bases from V and 6 from J; bases not matched to a gene: 3. This CDR3 region has 11 residues. CDR3 sequence (DNA): TGTGCCTCGGGGGGGGCCAATGAGCAGTTCTTC. It specifies CASGGANEQFF.

The chain carries TRBV15 and TRBJ2-7, with D maybe TRBD1 (6 bases). V gave up 3 bases and J gave up 6 bases, with 21 bases separating them. Germline V gene data show CDR1 as LNHNV and CDR2 as YYDKDF (reference sequence). CDR3 length: 16 residues. This CDR3 reads CATSSRPTGTSGEQYF. In nucleotides, the CDR3 is TGTGCCACCAGCAGTCGACCTACAGGGACCTCCGGCGAGCAGTACTTC.

This clonotype was seen a handful of times. The CDR3 here is CASSNGAGDQYF. CDR3 sequence (DNA): TGTGCCAGCAGCAATGGGGCCGGGGACCAGTACTTC. This sequence joins TRBV21-1 and TRBJ2-5; TRBD1 was called by the table and not checked on the DNA. TRBV21-1 is shown as a pseudogene. This CDR3 comprises 12 residues.

This chain's CDR3 is CASSFGFSNTGELFF. As DNA, the CDR3 is TGTGCCAGCAGTTTCGGGTTTTCGAACACCGGGGAGCTGTTTTTT. V and J are TRBV12-3 or TRBV12-4 and TRBJ2-2; D uncertain. The CDR3 loop spans 15 amino acids. V was cut by 3 bases and J by 0 bases, with 8 bases left in between.

V usage is TRBV9 and J usage is TRBJ2-2; a weak D match, TRBD2 (6 bases). V dropped 0 bases and J dropped 7 bases, with 10 bases sitting between them. The CDR3 consists of 14 residues. Germline V gene data show CDR1 as SGDLS and CDR2 as YYNGEE. DNA for the CDR3: TGTGCCAGCAGCGTAGAGCAGGAGGGCGGGGAGCTGTTTTTT. Amino acids: CASSVEQEGGELFF.

This clonotype has only a few counts. The rearrangement uses TRBV7-8 and TRBJ2-7, with 12 nucleotides matching TRBD1. The trim removed 5 bases at V and 9 bases at J, leaving 14 bases unmatched. CDR3 length: 16 amino acids. From germline, CDR1 is SGHVS and CDR2 FQNEAQ. CDR3: CASSMGQGAWGVGQYF. CDR3 nucleotides: TGTGCCAGCAGCATGGGACAGGGGGCGTGGGGTGTCGGGCAGTACTTC.

This clonotype was seen a few times. The rearrangement links TRBV7-2 to TRBJ2-1; D ambiguous. Trimming removed 4 bases at V and 6 bases at J, with 16 bases between. CDR3 length equals 15 residues. In germline, CDR1 is SGHTA, CDR2 FQGNSA. CDR3 nucleotides: TGTGCCAGCAGCTCCTTAGGAACTAATTCCAATGAGCAGTTCTTC. Amino acid sequence: CASSSLGTNSNEQFF.

This clonotype was detected a few times. The V call is TRBV9, the J call TRBJ2-7; 7 nucleotides align to TRBD1. Germline CDR1 SGDLS, CDR2 YYNGEE. The CDR3 extends over 14 amino acids. V lost 0 bases to trimming and J lost 3 bases; unmatched junction nucleotides: 3. The CDR3 spells CASSVGQGDYEQYF. As DNA, the CDR3 is TGTGCCAGCAGCGTAGGTCAGGGGGACTACGAGCAGTACTTC.

The V call is TRBV29-1, the J call TRBJ1-5; D might be TRBD1 (6 bases). The germline V gene has CDR1 SQVTM and CDR2 ANQGSEA. The CDR3 consists of 14 residues. With 4 bases removed from V and 1 base from J, the gap between germline ends came to 11 bases. The CDR3 spells CSVAQGTSNQPQHF. CDR3 sequence (DNA): TGCAGCGTTGCTCAGGGGACGAGCAATCAGCCCCAGCATTTT.

This clonotype has more than one count but fewer than ten. J is TRBJ2-3 and V is TRBV27, with 8 bases that match TRBD2. V dropped 8 bases and J dropped 3; count of bases not matched to a gene: 7. CDR1 is MNHEY, CDR2 SMNVEV, per germline (reference sequence). The CDR3 has 14 amino acids. The CDR3 here is CASLAAGGTDTQYF. In DNA form, the CDR3 reads TGTGCCAGCCTAGCGGCGGGAGGAACAGATACGCAGTATTTT.

Only a few counts were recorded for this clonotype. V and J are TRBV5-6 and TRBJ1-5; D may be TRBD1 (6 bases). V dropped 3 bases and J dropped 4 bases, with 14 bases sitting between them. Germline V gene lookup returns CDR1 SGHDT and CDR2 YYEEEE. The CDR3 is made up of 15 amino acids. CDR3 in amino acids: CASSSGPRGNQPQHF. The CDR3 nucleotides read TGTGCCAGCAGCTCCGGGCCCAGGGGAAATCAGCCCCAGCATTTT.

This clonotype has just a few counts. The chain couples TRBV3-1 to TRBJ2-7; D not resolved. This CDR3 spans 16 amino acids. Trimming removed 1 base at V and 2 bases at J, with 15 bases between. CDR1 and CDR2 (germline): LGHDT, YNNKEL (reference sequence). This CDR3 is CASSQGNRVPTYEQYF. The DNA of the CDR3 is TGTGCCAGCAGCCAAGGTAACCGGGTCCCCACCTACGAGCAGTACTTC.